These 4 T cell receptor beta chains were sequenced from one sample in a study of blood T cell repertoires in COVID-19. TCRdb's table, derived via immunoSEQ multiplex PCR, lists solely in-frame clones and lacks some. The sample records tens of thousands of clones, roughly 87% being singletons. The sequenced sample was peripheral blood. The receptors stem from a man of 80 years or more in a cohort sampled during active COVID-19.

The CDR3: CASSAAGGPYNEQFF. The CDR3 nucleotides are TGTGCCAGCAGTGCCGCGGGGGGGCCCTACAATGAGCAGTTCTTC. This sequence joins TRBV6-2 or TRBV6-3 and TRBJ2-1; 9 bases are a match to TRBD2. CDR3 length: 15 amino acids. Germline V lookup: CDR1 MNHEY, CDR2 SVGEGT. V shed 5 bases, J shed 2 bases, and the junction held 4 bases outside the gene matches.

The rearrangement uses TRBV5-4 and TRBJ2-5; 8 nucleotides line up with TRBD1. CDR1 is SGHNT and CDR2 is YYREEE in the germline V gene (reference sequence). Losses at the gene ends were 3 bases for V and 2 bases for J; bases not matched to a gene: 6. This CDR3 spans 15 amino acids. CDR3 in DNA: TGTGCCAGCAGCTCGGCAGGGGGCAAGCAAGAGACCCAGTACTTC. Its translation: CASSSAGGKQETQYF. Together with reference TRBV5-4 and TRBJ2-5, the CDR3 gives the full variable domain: ETGVTQSPTHLIKTRGQQVTLRCSSQSGHNTVSWYQQALGQGPQFIFQYYREEENGRGNFPPRFSGLQFPNYSSELNVNALELDDSALYLCASSSAGGKQETQYFGPGTRLLVL.

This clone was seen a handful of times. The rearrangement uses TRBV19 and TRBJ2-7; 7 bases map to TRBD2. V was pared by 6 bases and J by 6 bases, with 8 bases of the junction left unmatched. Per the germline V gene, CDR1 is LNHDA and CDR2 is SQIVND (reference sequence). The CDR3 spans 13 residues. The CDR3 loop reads CASSREGSLEQYF. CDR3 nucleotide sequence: TGTGCCAGTAGCAGGGAGGGATCCCTCGAGCAGTACTTC. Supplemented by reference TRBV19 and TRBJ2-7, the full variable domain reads DGGITQSPKYLFRKEGQNVTLSCEQNLNHDAMYWYRQDPGQGLRLIYYSQIVNDFQKGDIAEGYSVSREKKESFPLTVTSAQKNPTAFYLCASSREGSLEQYFGPGTRLTVT.

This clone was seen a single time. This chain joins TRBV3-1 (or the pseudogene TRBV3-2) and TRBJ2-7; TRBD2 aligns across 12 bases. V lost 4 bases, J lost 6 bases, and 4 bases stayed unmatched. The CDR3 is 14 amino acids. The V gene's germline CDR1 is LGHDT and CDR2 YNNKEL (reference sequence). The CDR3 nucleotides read TGTGCCAGCAGCCCTAGCGGGAGGGCCGGCGAGCAGTACTTC. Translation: CASSPSGRAGEQYF.